A selection of T cell receptor beta chains follows, all from one sample in a study of memory CD4+ T cells and cytomegalovirus serostatus. The table came from immunoSEQ multiplex PCR; TCRdb's copy has only in-frame clones and leaves some out. The sample consists of tens of thousands of clones, around 78% of them appearing once. The sequenced sample was memory CD4+ T cells from blood. The receptors shown here come from an adult in good health and CMV-seronegative. Both conserved end residues are part of each CDR3. D genes are given only for firm matches. Some rows mark clone size as missing; the rest say once, few, many or name a class of expanded clone.

. | TRBJ2-4 | TRBV15 | . | 15 | CATSRDVGAKNIQYF | TGTGCCACCAGCAGAGATGTAGGGGCCAAAAACATTCAGTACTTC
. | TRBJ2-4 | TRBV19 | once | 13 | CASSIQGGNIQYF | TGTGCCAGTAGTATACAGGGTGGAAACATTCAGTACTTC
. | TRBJ2-2 | TRBV19 | . | 17 | CASTAGPGLGLPGELFF | TGTGCCAGTACTGCTGGGCCGGGACTGGGCCTTCCCGGGGAGCTGTTTTTT
. | TRBJ2-7 | TRBV5-1 | . | 12 | CASSLGGYEQYF | TGCGCCAGCAGCTTGGGCGGCTACGAGCAGTACTTC
. | TRBJ1-5 | TRBV6-5 | . | 14 | CASSYAGGGQPQHF | TGTGCCAGCAGTTACGCTGGAGGGGGGCAGCCCCAGCATTTT
. | TRBJ2-1 | TRBV7-2 | . | 13 | CASSPGPYNEQFF | TGTGCCAGCAGCCCTGGACCTTACAATGAGCAGTTCTTC
. | TRBJ2-7 | TRBV4-2 | . | 15 | CASSEGSVGVYEQYF | TGTGCCAGCAGCGAAGGGAGTGTAGGTGTGTACGAGCAGTACTTC
TRBD2 | TRBJ2-3 | TRBV9 | . | 15 | CASSSSGGSTDTQYF | TGTGCCAGCAGCTCAAGCGGGGGAAGCACAGATACGCAGTATTTT
. | TRBJ1-1 | TRBV11-2 | . | 14 | CASSLGRGATTAFF | TGTGCCAGCAGCTTAGGGCGTGGAGCTACAACAGCTTTCTTT
. | TRBJ2-3 | TRBV30 | . | 11 | CAWSWGDTQYF | TGTGCCTGGAGCTGGGGGGATACGCAGTATTTT
TRBD1 | TRBJ2-5 | TRBV5-1 | . | 13 | CASSRDRWETQYF | TGCGCCAGCAGCAGGGACAGGTGGGAGACCCAGTACTTC
TRBD2 | TRBJ2-5 | TRBV4-2 | . | 13 | CASSLTSGETQYF | TGTGCCAGCAGCCTTACTAGCGGGGAGACCCAGTACTTC
TRBD1 | TRBJ1-1 | TRBV6-6 | . | 15 | CASRDTGQGDTEAFF | TGTGCCAGCAGGGATACGGGACAGGGCGACACTGAAGCTTTCTTT
. | TRBJ2-7 | TRBV6-5 | . | 13 | CASSLGYSYEQYF | TGTGCCAGCAGTTTAGGATACTCCTACGAGCAGTACTTC
TRBD1 | TRBJ2-7 | TRBV6-5 | . | 14 | CASRGTTGADEQYF | TGTGCCAGCAGGGGAACGACAGGGGCGGACGAGCAGTACTTC
. | TRBJ2-1 | TRBV5-1 | . | 18 | CASSPKDRGRLRDNEQFF | TGCGCCAGCAGCCCGAAAGACCGGGGAAGGCTAAGGGACAATGAGCAGTTCTTC
TRBD1 | TRBJ2-3 | TRBV19 | . | 15 | CASRGAGGNTDTQYF | TGTGCCAGTAGGGGGGCAGGGGGCAACACAGATACGCAGTATTTT
. | TRBJ2-7 | TRBV5-1 | . | 12 | CASSLEVGEQYF | TGCGCCAGCAGCTTGGAGGTGGGAGAGCAGTACTTC